Shown below are 20 T cell receptor beta chains from a single sample sequenced in a study of blood T cell repertoires in COVID-19. Here immunoSEQ multiplex PCR was the method, and the copy in TCRdb shows in-frame clones only, minus some. The sample yields approximately 260,000 clones, around 90% seen once. Sequencing was performed on peripheral blood. These TCRs come from a man in his fifties with acute or convalescent COVID-19.

The rearrangement joins TRBV11-2 to TRBJ1-1, with 8 bases aligning to TRBD1. This CDR3 comprises 15 residues. V shed 5 bases and J 5 bases; nucleotides not matched to a gene: 10. CDR1 and CDR2 (germline): SGHAT, FQNNGV. The CDR3 here is CASSKRTGYRTEAFF. CDR3 DNA: TGTGCCAGCAGCAAAAGGACAGGGTATCGGACTGAAGCTTTCTTT.

CDR3 sequence: CASSPTRRQQETQYF. The CDR3, as DNA: TGTGCCAGCAGCCCGACTAGGAGGCAGCAAGAGACCCAGTACTTC. The chain couples TRBV7-9 to TRBJ2-5, with D possibly TRBD2 on 6 matching bases. The germline V gene encodes CDR1 SEHNR and CDR2 FQNEAQ (reference sequence). V lost 5 bases, J lost 2 bases, and 15 bases lay in between. The CDR3 consists of 15 residues.

The chain joins TRBV6-6 to TRBJ2-7; 8 bases match TRBD1. The trim removed 6 bases at V and 3 bases at J, leaving 4 bases unmatched. Germline CDR1 MNHNY, CDR2 SVGAGI (reference sequence). CDR3 size: 13 residues. This CDR3 reads CASRDRANYEQYF. The CDR3, as DNA: TGTGCCAGCAGGGACAGGGCCAACTACGAGCAGTACTTC.

The rearrangement joins TRBV3-1 (or the pseudogene TRBV3-2) to TRBJ2-7; D possibly corresponds to TRBD1 (5 bases). CDR1 is LGHDT, CDR2 YNNKEL, per germline (reference sequence). V gave up 5 bases and J gave up 4 bases, with 15 bases separating them. The CDR3 runs to 14 residues. The CDR3 loop reads CASSYGHGDYEQYF. The CDR3 bases are TGTGCCAGCAGCTACGGACATGGGGATTACGAGCAGTACTTC.

The rearrangement joins TRBV27 to TRBJ1-1, with 10 bases matching TRBD1. The V segment lost 5 bases and the J segment 4 bases; nucleotides outside the gene matches: 16. CDR1 is MNHEY, CDR2 SMNVEV, per germline (reference sequence). The CDR3 runs 18 residues. The CDR3 is CASSRRIGTGEAGTEAFF. CDR3 sequence (DNA): TGTGCCAGCAGTCGCCGAATCGGGACAGGGGAAGCTGGCACTGAAGCTTTCTTT.

J is TRBJ2-7 and V is TRBV27; TRBD2 is a possible D gene (5 bases). Trimming left V 4 bases short and J 0 bases short, with 10 bases between. This CDR3 is 14 amino acids long. Germline CDR1 is MNHEY and CDR2 is SMNVEV (reference sequence). CDR3 DNA: TGTGCCAGCAGTTCTAGAGGGCCCTCCTACGAGCAGTACTTC. Translation gives CASSSRGPSYEQYF.

The V gene is TRBV10-3, the J gene TRBJ2-7, with 9 bases fitting TRBD1. J was trimmed by 4 bases and V by 7 bases; bases with no gene match: 8. Germline CDR1 ENHRY, CDR2 SYGVKD. The CDR3 extends over 14 amino acids. This chain's CDR3 is CAINPGQGPYEQYF. The CDR3 region has the DNA TGTGCCATCAACCCGGGACAGGGACCTTACGAGCAGTACTTC.

J is TRBJ2-7 and V is TRBV19; 10 bases are shared with TRBD1. Germline assignment: CDR1 LNHDA and CDR2 SQIVND (reference sequence). The CDR3 has 14 residues. The trim removed 5 bases at V and 6 bases at J, leaving 7 bases unmatched. CDR3 sequence reads: CASSRLGTGAEQYF. Here the CDR3 DNA reads TGTGCCAGTAGTCGTCTAGGGACAGGGGCCGAGCAGTACTTC. Supplemented by reference TRBV19 and TRBJ2-7, the full variable domain reads DGGITQSPKYLFRKEGQNVTLSCEQNLNHDAMYWYRQDPGQGLRLIYYSQIVNDFQKGDIAEGYSVSREKKESFPLTVTSAQKNPTAFYLCASSRLGTGAEQYFGPGTRLTVT.

This sequence joins TRBV7-3 and TRBJ1-5, with a possible D match to TRBD1 (5 bases). The ends were cut back, 2 bases at V and 7 bases at J, with 9 bases in the middle. The CDR3 has 13 amino acids. The germline V gene encodes CDR1 SGHTA and CDR2 FQGTGA. CDR3 protein: CASSLWEGQPQHF. Written as DNA, the CDR3 is TGTGCCAGCAGCTTATGGGAGGGGCAGCCCCAGCATTTT. Based on the CDR3 plus reference TRBV7-3 and TRBJ1-5, the full variable domain is GAGVSQTPSNKVTEKGKYVELRCDPISGHTALYWYRQSLGQGPEFLIYFQGTGAADDSGLPNDRFFAVRPEGSVSTLKIQRTERGDSAVYLCASSLWEGQPQHFGDGTRLSIL.

V gene TRBV6-4 combines with J gene TRBJ2-2; 9 positions agree with TRBD1. This CDR3 spans 16 amino acids. Germline V gene data show CDR1 as MRHNA and CDR2 as SNTAGT. V lost 7 bases and J lost 7; bases outside the gene matches: 13. The CDR3 spells CASTIEGTGTNGELFF. CDR3 nucleotides: TGTGCCAGCACCATTGAGGGGACAGGGACGAACGGGGAGCTGTTTTTT.

In this sample, this clone turned up once. This chain's CDR3 is CSVVLPPYGYTF. The CDR3 DNA is TGCAGCGTCGTACTTCCACCCTATGGCTACACCTTC. This chain joins TRBV29-1 and TRBJ1-2, with no clear D. The CDR3 extends over 12 amino acids. Germline CDR1 reads SQVTM; CDR2 reads ANQGSEA. V lost 6 bases and J 4 bases, leaving 12 bases between the germline ends.

The chain employs TRBV30 and TRBJ1-3; no definite D call. This CDR3 contains 14 residues. Per germline, CDR1 GTSNPN and CDR2 SVGIG (reference sequence). Trimming left V 3 bases short and J 0 bases short, with 9 bases between. In nucleotides, the CDR3 is TGTGCCTGGAGAGGACTAAGCTCTGGAAACACCATATATTTT. It codes for CAWRGLSSGNTIYF. Full variable domain (remainder filled in from reference TRBV30 and TRBJ1-3): SQTIHQWPATLVQPVGSPLSLECTVEGTSNPNLYWYRQAAGRGLQLLFYSVGIGQISSEVPQNLSASRPQDRQFILSSKKLLLSDSGFYLCAWRGLSSGNTIYFGEGSWLTVV.

J is TRBJ2-5 and V is TRBV25-1, with a weak D call TRBD1 (6 bases). Per germline, CDR1 MGHDK and CDR2 SYGVNS. This CDR3 is 13 amino acids long. The V end was cut by 4 bases, the J end by 4 bases, with 10 bases between. CDR3 DNA: TGTGCCAGCAGTGTTCGGACAGCAGAGACCCAGTACTTC. Protein: CASSVRTAETQYF.

The chain recombines TRBV19 with TRBJ1-1; 8 nucleotides match TRBD1. J lost 0 bases, V lost 6 bases, and 6 bases had no gene match. The CDR3 contains 15 residues. Germline V gives CDR1 LNHDA, CDR2 SQIVND (reference sequence). The CDR3 here is CASRPGQGMNTEAFF. CDR3 nucleotides: TGTGCCAGTAGACCCGGACAGGGAATGAACACTGAAGCTTTCTTT.

The chain joins TRBV19 to TRBJ2-1, with D maybe TRBD2 (5 bases). CDR1 and CDR2 (germline): LNHDA, SQIVND (reference sequence). This CDR3 is 13 amino acids long. V shed 7 bases and J shed 7 bases, with 14 bases lying between them. CDR3 in amino acids: CASTQPPGNEQFF. The CDR3 DNA is TGTGCCAGTACCCAACCCCCGGGGAATGAGCAGTTCTTC.

The chain links TRBV30 to TRBJ1-5, with 7 bases identical to TRBD1. After removal of 2 bases from V and 4 bases from J, the junction contained 2 bases not matched to a gene. Germline CDR1 GTSNPN, CDR2 SVGIG (reference sequence). The CDR3 is 13 residues long. The DNA for the CDR3 is TGTGCCTGGAGTCCGACAGGGAATCAGCCCCAGCATTTT. Translating it yields CAWSPTGNQPQHF. Filled out from reference TRBV30 and TRBJ1-5, the complete variable domain reads SQTIHQWPATLVQPVGSPLSLECTVEGTSNPNLYWYRQAAGRGLQLLFYSVGIGQISSEVPQNLSASRPQDRQFILSSKKLLLSDSGFYLCAWSPTGNQPQHFGDGTRLSIL.

V and J are TRBV9 and TRBJ2-3; perhaps TRBD2 as D (5 bases). Trimming cost V 3 bases and J 3 bases, with 14 bases left between them. The CDR3 has 15 amino acids. Germline CDR1 is SGDLS and CDR2 is YYNGEE. In DNA, the CDR3 is TGTGCCAGCAGCGCGATACTAGGCGGAACAGATACGCAGTATTTT. This sequence encodes CASSAILGGTDTQYF.

The rearrangement links TRBV7-9 to TRBJ2-3; 8 bases line up with TRBD2. V trimming: 4 bases; J trimming: 2 bases; junction bases outside the gene matches: 5. Germline V CDR1 and CDR2: SEHNR, FQNEAQ (reference sequence). The CDR3 contains 15 residues. This chain's CDR3 is CASSSGLAPTDTQYF. As DNA, the CDR3 is TGTGCCAGCAGCTCCGGACTAGCCCCCACAGATACGCAGTATTTT.

The rearrangement links TRBV5-4 to TRBJ2-3; TRBD2 matches 12 bases. Unmatched junction bases numbered 6, after V lost 4 bases and J lost 6 bases. This CDR3 region has 15 residues. Germline values: CDR1 SGHNT, CDR2 YYREEE (reference sequence). The CDR3 spells CASSLTSGGPDTQYF. CDR3 DNA sequence: TGTGCCAGCAGCCTCACTAGCGGGGGGCCCGATACGCAGTATTTT.

The chain employs TRBV7-9 and TRBJ2-2; 8 bases agree with TRBD1. With V trimmed by 3 bases and J by 3 bases, 9 bases remained unmatched. Germline CDR1 and CDR2: SEHNR and FQNEAQ (reference sequence). This CDR3 has 17 amino acids. The CDR3 region is CASSFPGGRGHTGELFF. The CDR3 DNA is TGTGCCAGCAGCTTCCCCGGCGGCAGGGGGCACACCGGGGAGCTGTTTTTT.